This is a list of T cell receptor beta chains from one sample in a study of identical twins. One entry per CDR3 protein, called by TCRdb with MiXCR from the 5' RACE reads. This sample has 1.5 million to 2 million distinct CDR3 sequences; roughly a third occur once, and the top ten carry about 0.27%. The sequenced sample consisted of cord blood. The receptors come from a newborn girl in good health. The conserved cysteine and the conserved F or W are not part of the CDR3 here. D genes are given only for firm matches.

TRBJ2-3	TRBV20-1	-	SARRGGRGGTDTQY
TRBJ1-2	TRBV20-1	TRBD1	SARAPRTGTNGYT
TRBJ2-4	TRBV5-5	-	ASSLVPGSAKNIQY
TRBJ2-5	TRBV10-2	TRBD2	ASTFSGETQY
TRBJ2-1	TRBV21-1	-	ASSRPRLAGGRNEQF
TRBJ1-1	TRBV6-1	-	ASSEVRAF
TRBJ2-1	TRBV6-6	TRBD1	ASTRGSGSYNEQF
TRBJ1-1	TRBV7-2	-	ASSLVDIGTEAF
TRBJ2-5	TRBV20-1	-	SARDALAVGETQY
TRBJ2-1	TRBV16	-	ASSHQGNEQF
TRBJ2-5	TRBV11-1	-	ASSPGNLETQY
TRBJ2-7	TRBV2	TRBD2	ASTPGLAGIYEQY
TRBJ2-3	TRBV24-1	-	ATSGSGTDTQY
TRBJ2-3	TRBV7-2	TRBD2	ASRKGGRAFGDTQY
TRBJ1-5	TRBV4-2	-	ASSQDSGENQPQH
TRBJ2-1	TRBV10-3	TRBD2	AISEREGNQETQF
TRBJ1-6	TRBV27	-	ASSLSTVLGNSPLH
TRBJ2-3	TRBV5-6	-	ASSSPLPLTDTQY
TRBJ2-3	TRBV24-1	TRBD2	ATSDGTSGTDTQY
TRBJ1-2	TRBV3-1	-	ASSQDPGSDGYT
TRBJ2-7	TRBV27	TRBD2	ASSLWASGGYYEQY
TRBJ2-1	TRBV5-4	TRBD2	ASSYLSGGPSEQF
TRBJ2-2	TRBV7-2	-	ASSPIPNTGELF
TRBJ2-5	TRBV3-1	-	ASSQVLGNEQY
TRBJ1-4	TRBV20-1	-	SASDTTNEKLF
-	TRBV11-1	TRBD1	ASSTDRAEQY
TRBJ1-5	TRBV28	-	ASSLSGPQPQH
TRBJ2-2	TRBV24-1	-	ATKWSNTGELF
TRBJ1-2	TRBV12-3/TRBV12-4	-	ASSFRQVYGYT
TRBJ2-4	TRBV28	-	ASRRAPLVLAKNIQY
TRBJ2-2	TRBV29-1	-	SVVTPGARNTGELF
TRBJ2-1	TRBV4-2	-	ASSQDPVTNEQF
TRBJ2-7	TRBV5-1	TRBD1	ASTHGRGLARNEQY
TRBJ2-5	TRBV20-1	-	SARRAGTLETQY
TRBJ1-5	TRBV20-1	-	SVMGGRINQPQH
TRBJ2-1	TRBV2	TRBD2	ASSELAGVRNEQF
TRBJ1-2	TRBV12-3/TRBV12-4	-	ASSLRVLNYGYT
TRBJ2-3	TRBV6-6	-	ATLRLESTDTQY
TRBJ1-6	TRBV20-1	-	SAAKGLGNSPLH
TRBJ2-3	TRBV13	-	ASSPRRTGILYYTDTQY
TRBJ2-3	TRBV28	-	ASNSGSTDTQY
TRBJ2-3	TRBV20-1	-	SVAPGRTDTQY
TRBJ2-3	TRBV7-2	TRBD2	ASSLEVRGGDTQY
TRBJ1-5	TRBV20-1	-	SARDLGSNQPQH
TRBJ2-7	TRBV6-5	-	ASTQGHSYEQY